What follows is one T cell receptor beta chain and its context. This sample was included in a study of blood T cell repertoires in COVID-19. Study at large: Collection of acute and convalescent COVID-19 samples took place in the United States, Italy and Spain. Sample material is recorded as cDNA or gDNA derived from T cells, B-cell-depleted T cells, or PBMCs.

As processed by the authors: Using reference gene primer amplification, nucleated cell counts were estimated. Method: immunoSEQ multiplex PCR; TCRdb's copy keeps in-frame clones and lacks some. The V and J calls and clone size were taken over from that table, and D and trimming were inferred from the DNA. The profile shows some 290,000 clones, 70% to 90% of them singletons. The TCR originated in a man aged 55 to 70 who had recovered from COVID-19. What was sequenced was peripheral blood.

The CDR3: CASSPRRGAEAFF. CDR3 nucleotides: TGTGCCAGCAGCCCGCGTAGGGGCGCTGAAGCTTTCTTT. This chain uses TRBV13 with TRBJ1-1; TRBD1 might be the D (5 bases). The germline V and J ends were trimmed by 5 bases and 6 bases, with 13 bases remaining between them. The germline gives CDR1 PRHDT, CDR2 FYEKMQ (reference sequence). CDR3 length: 13 residues.